The 23 T cell receptor beta chains listed next were all sequenced from one sample in a study of memory CD4+ T cells and cytomegalovirus serostatus. This table comes from immunoSEQ multiplex PCR, and its TCRdb copy is limited to in-frame clones, with some not included. The table includes about 42,000 clones, 78% detected once. Single viable CD3+CD4+CD8-CD45RO+ cells were sorted as the memory CD4+ T cells. Sample: memory CD4+ T cells from blood. The receptors were sampled from an adult in good health and CMV-seronegative.

J is TRBJ1-2 and V is TRBV7-3, with a tentative D call TRBD1 (5 bases). The CDR3 is 13 residues long. Trimming stripped 5 bases from V and 8 bases from J, with 15 bases between. The germline gives CDR1 SGHTA, CDR2 FQGTGA. The CDR3 protein is CASSPDSFRGYTF. For the CDR3, the DNA is TGTGCCAGCAGCCCCGACAGCTTTAGGGGCTACACCTTC.

J is TRBJ2-6 and V is TRBV7-2; D ambiguous. The V and J ends lost 5 bases and 4 bases respectively, with 9 bases between them. CDR3 length: 14 residues. Looked up from germline, CDR1 is SGHTA and CDR2 is FQGNSA. CDR3 amino acids: CASSPRFGANVLTF. In nucleotides, the CDR3 is TGTGCCAGCAGCCCCCGGTTCGGGGCCAACGTCCTGACTTTC.

The chain employs TRBV9 and TRBJ1-2; D perhaps matches TRBD1 (5 bases). Germline-derived CDR1 and CDR2 are SGDLS and YYNGEE. The length of the CDR3 is 15 residues. Trimming left V 2 bases short and J 2 bases short, with 13 bases between. CDR3 residues: CASSVRDGGNYGYTF. CDR3 sequence (DNA): TGTGCCAGCAGCGTCCGGGACGGCGGCAACTATGGCTACACCTTC.

This clone was picked up a small number of times. The genes are TRBV4-2 and TRBJ1-1, with D maybe TRBD1 (5 bases). The CDR3 covers 14 residues. Germline V gene lookup returns CDR1 LGHNA and CDR2 YNFKEQ. V shed 4 bases and J shed 5 bases, with 14 bases lying between them. For the CDR3, the DNA is TGTGCCAGCAGCCCGGACACCCGAGGGACTGAAGCTTTCTTT. It is translated as CASSPDTRGTEAFF.

This rearrangement joins TRBV5-1 to TRBJ1-1; 7 nucleotides agree with TRBD1. Germline CDR1 SGHRS, CDR2 YFSETQ. V lost 3 bases to trimming and J lost 6 bases; unmatched junction nucleotides: 8. The CDR3 totals 14 residues. CDR3 amino acids: CASSWDREGSEAFF. The CDR3 DNA reads as TGCGCCAGCAGCTGGGACAGAGAGGGATCTGAAGCTTTCTTT.

The gene calls are TRBV2 and TRBJ2-4; no firm D call. Germline V gives CDR1 SNHLY, CDR2 FYNNEI. This CDR3 spans 16 amino acids. V was pared by 1 base and J by 0 bases, with 10 bases between. CDR3 nucleotide sequence: TGTGCCAGCAGTGAAGAGGTTTACTTAGCCAAAAACATTCAGTACTTC. It translates to CASSEEVYLAKNIQYF.

J is TRBJ2-2 and V is TRBV29-1; D perhaps matches TRBD2 (5 bases). Trimming shortened V by 6 bases and J by 5 bases, and 16 bases separated the two germline ends. Looked up from germline, CDR1 is SQVTM and CDR2 is ANQGSEA. The CDR3 totals 14 residues. CDR3 in DNA: TGCAGCGTAGATACCCGGGAAGGGACCGGGGAGCTGTTTTTT. Its protein is CSVDTREGTGELFF.

The CDR3 region has the DNA TGTGCCAGCAGCTCTACAGGGGGCGGTGAAAAACTGTTTTTT. Protein product: CASSSTGGGEKLFF. V is TRBV5-5 and J is TRBJ1-4; 9 bases fit TRBD1. After removal of 3 bases from V and 7 bases from J, the junction contained 4 bases not matched to a gene. CDR3 size: 14 residues. Germline lookup yields CDR1 SGHKS and CDR2 YYEKEE (reference sequence).

This chain links TRBV18 with TRBJ1-1; D uncertain. The CDR3 totals 14 residues. CDR1 and CDR2 from the germline V gene are KGHSH and LQKENI. Trimming stripped 3 bases from V and 1 base from J, with 9 bases between. The CDR3 reads CASSPLDGNTEAFF. The CDR3, as DNA: TGTGCCAGCTCACCTTTAGACGGGAACACTGAAGCTTTCTTT.

This chain links TRBV5-5 with TRBJ2-7; 10 nucleotides line up with TRBD1. V gave up 5 bases and J gave up 3 bases; unmatched junction bases: 8. CDR3 length: 15 residues. In germline, CDR1 is SGHKS, CDR2 YYEKEE (reference sequence). The DNA for the CDR3 is TGTGCCAGCAGGTTCCGGGGACAGGGGAACTACGAGCAGTACTTC. It is translated as CASRFRGQGNYEQYF. Supplemented by reference TRBV5-5 and TRBJ2-7, the full variable domain reads DAGVTQSPTHLIKTRGQQVTLRCSPISGHKSVSWYQQVLGQGPQFIFQYYEKEERGRGNFPDRFSARQFPNYSSELNVNALLLGDSALYLCASRFRGQGNYEQYFGPGTRLTVT.

The V and J genes are TRBV27 and TRBJ1-3; D gene unclear. V was clipped by 7 bases and J by 2 bases, with 12 bases between them. Germline CDR1 reads MNHEY; CDR2 reads SMNVEV (reference sequence). The CDR3 consists of 14 residues. The DNA for the CDR3 is TGTGCCAGCAAAGGGTTTGGTACTGGAAACACCATATATTTT. This gives the protein CASKGFGTGNTIYF.

This clone was found a few times. This chain joins TRBV7-2 and TRBJ1-4; D is undetermined. From germline, CDR1 is SGHTA and CDR2 FQGNSA. The CDR3 sequence is 16 residues long. The V end lost 1 base, the J end lost 2 bases, and 11 bases lay between the germline ends. The DNA of the CDR3 is TGTGCCAGCAGCTTAGGGGTGGCAGGTACTAATGAAAAACTGTTTTTT. Protein sequence: CASSLGVAGTNEKLFF.

The rearrangement joins TRBV28 to TRBJ1-4, with a weak D call TRBD1 (5 bases). Deletions cut 2 bases from V and 7 bases from J, with 17 bases between. CDR1 MDHEN and CDR2 SYDVKM come from the germline V gene. This CDR3 has 16 residues. The CDR3 DNA reads as TGTGCCAGCAGTTTAATTAAATCAGGGAACGGTGAAAAACTGTTTTTT. Amino acids: CASSLIKSGNGEKLFF.

This sequence joins TRBV18 and TRBJ1-6, with D uncertain. Germline assignment: CDR1 KGHSH and CDR2 LQKENI. Trimming took 3 bases from V and 2 from J, leaving 11 bases between them. The CDR3 extends over 16 amino acids. The CDR3 DNA reads as TGTGCCAGCTCACCGGCAGACTCAGCCTATAATTCACCCCTCCACTTT. Encoded protein: CASSPADSAYNSPLHF.

The chain employs TRBV7-9 and TRBJ2-7; D is perhaps TRBD1 (8 bases). Deletions cut 7 bases from V and 6 bases from J, with 16 bases between. Germline-derived CDR1 and CDR2 are SEHNR and FQNEAQ (reference sequence). The CDR3 sequence is 13 residues long. CDR3 nucleotide sequence: TGTGCCAGCATCCTGACAGGGGAGGGCGAGCAGTACTTC. It translates to CASILTGEGEQYF.

This chain uses TRBV7-2 with TRBJ1-2, with a weak D call TRBD1 (6 bases). Deletions cut 0 bases from V and 3 bases from J, with 8 bases between. The CDR3 runs 14 residues. Germline V gene sequence: CDR1 SGHTA, CDR2 FQGNSA. CDR3 amino acids: CASSLAGGDYGYTF. As DNA, the CDR3 is TGTGCCAGCAGCTTAGCAGGGGGAGACTATGGCTACACCTTC.

This chain uses TRBV6-6 with TRBJ1-2; tentative D call: TRBD1 (6 bases). The V end was cut by 2 bases, the J end by 6 bases, with 13 bases between. The CDR3 runs to 14 residues. In germline, CDR1 is MNHNY, CDR2 SVGAGI (reference sequence). CDR3 in DNA: TGTGCCAGCAGTTACAGTGGGCAGGGGCATGGCTACACCTTC. Protein: CASSYSGQGHGYTF.

The rearrangement links TRBV11-2 to TRBJ2-7; 8 bases are shared with TRBD2. Germline V CDR1 and CDR2: SGHAT, FQNNGV. V lost 5 bases and J lost 4; bases outside the gene matches: 7. There are 14 residues in the CDR3. CDR3 loop: CASSPRASGYEQYF. CDR3 coding DNA: TGTGCCAGCAGCCCTCGGGCTAGCGGGTACGAGCAGTACTTC.

The V and J genes are TRBV7-3 and TRBJ2-5, with D maybe TRBD1 (6 bases). Germline V lookup: CDR1 SGHTA, CDR2 FQGTGA. The length of the CDR3 is 14 residues. V lost 3 bases, J lost 5 bases, and 13 bases lay in between. The CDR3 nucleotides are TGTGCCAGCAGCTTTGGGGGCCCAAGGGAGACCCAGTACTTC. Amino acid sequence: CASSFGGPRETQYF.

The chain recombines TRBV5-1 with TRBJ1-1; D uncertain. This CDR3 has 15 amino acids. CDR1 is SGHRS and CDR2 is YFSETQ in the germline V gene. V shed 5 bases and J shed 3 bases, with 17 bases lying between them. The CDR3 DNA reads as TGCGCCAGCAGTGCCAGAAGGGAAAGATACACTGAAGCTTTCTTT. It specifies CASSARRERYTEAFF.

This chain connects TRBV28 to TRBJ1-3, with a possible D match to TRBD1 (5 bases). The CDR3 extends over 14 amino acids. In germline, CDR1 is MDHEN, CDR2 SYDVKM. The V gene lost 8 bases and the J gene lost 0 bases, with 11 bases spanning the gap. CDR3 amino acids: CASDSRDSGNTIYF. The CDR3 nucleotides read TGTGCCAGCGACAGTCGGGACTCTGGAAACACCATATATTTT.

The chain is built from TRBV28 and TRBJ2-7; a possible D gene is TRBD2 (6 bases). V was trimmed by 5 bases and J by 3 bases, leaving 20 bases between them. The CDR3 runs 16 residues. Germline CDR1 MDHEN, CDR2 SYDVKM. CDR3 coding DNA: TGTGCCAGCAGTCCATGGGTGGCTAGCGATGTCTACGAGCAGTACTTC. Translating it yields CASSPWVASDVYEQYF.

The chain combines TRBV7-2 with TRBJ1-1; weak D call: TRBD1 (5 bases). V lost 5 bases and J 4 bases, leaving 14 bases between the germline ends. The V gene's germline CDR1 is SGHTA and CDR2 FQGNSA. The CDR3 extends over 14 amino acids. CDR3 sequence reads: CASSLFLGGTEAFF. The CDR3 DNA sequence: TGTGCCAGCAGCCTTTTTTTGGGGGGCACTGAAGCTTTCTTT.